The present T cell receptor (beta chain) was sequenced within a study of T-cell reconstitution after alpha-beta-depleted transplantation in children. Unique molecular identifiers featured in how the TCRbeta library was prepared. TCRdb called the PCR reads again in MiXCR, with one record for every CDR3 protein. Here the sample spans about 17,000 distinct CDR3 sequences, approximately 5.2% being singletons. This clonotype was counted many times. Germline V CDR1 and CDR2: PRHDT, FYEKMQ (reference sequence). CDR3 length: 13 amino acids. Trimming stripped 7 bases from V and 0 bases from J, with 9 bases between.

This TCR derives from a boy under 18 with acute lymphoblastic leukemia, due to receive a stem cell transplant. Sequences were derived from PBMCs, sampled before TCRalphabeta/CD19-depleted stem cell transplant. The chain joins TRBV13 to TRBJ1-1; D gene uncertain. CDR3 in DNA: TGTGCCAGCACCTCCGGAATGAACACTGAAGCTTTCTTT. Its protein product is CASTSGMNTEAFF.